The entry below gives a single T cell receptor beta chain sequence along with its context. As yet, its antigen is unknown. The sample is drawn from a study of shared clonotypes between healthy human individuals. Positively selected for CCR7, the CD45RO-negative cells used as naive CD8 cells excluded terminally differentiated effector memory CD45RA+ cells. Study-level results: Naive CD4 clonotypes were shared across a handful of donors at around 5.4%. Memory subsets had estimated richness that was generally smaller than that of naive subsets.

The CDR3 sequence is 19 residues long. Germline V CDR1 and CDR2: MDHEN, SYDVKM. Losses at the gene ends were 0 bases for V and 5 bases for J; bases not matched to a gene: 19. Only in-frame clones appear in the TCRdb table, and some are missing; sequencing was by immunoSEQ multiplex PCR. The table lists over 2,000,000 clones, about 93% of them singletons, with under 2% in the top ten. The clonotype was recovered from a man aged 18 to 30 in good health. Some clones in this sample may be carry-over from other donors' samples. Sequenced material: naive CD8+ T cells from PBMCs. The V gene is TRBV28, the J gene TRBJ2-7; 7 bases fit TRBD2. The CDR3 region is CASSLWLSGGRESSHEQYF. The CDR3 DNA reads as TGTGCCAGCAGTTTATGGTTATCGGGTGGGCGGGAGTCTAGCCACGAGCAGTACTTC. Together with reference TRBV28 and TRBJ2-7, the CDR3 gives the full variable domain: DVKVTQSSRYLVKRTGEKVFLECVQDMDHENMFWYRQDPGLGLRLIYFSYDVKMKEKGDIPEGYSVSREKKERFSLILESASTNQTSMYLCASSLWLSGGRESSHEQYFGPGTRLTVT.